Listed below are T cell receptor beta chains from one sample, sequenced in a study of cytomegalovirus exposure and HLA in healthy donors. TCRdb's table, derived via immunoSEQ multiplex PCR, lists solely in-frame clones and lacks some. The sample lists 90,000 to 120,000 clones, around 77% occurring once. Material for sequencing was PBMCs. These receptors all stem from a man aged 18 to 29 in good health and CMV-seronegative. Both conserved end residues are trimmed from each CDR3.

TRBV19	TRBJ1-4	ASSERGRGGREKLF
TRBV6-1	TRBJ1-1	ASRRLDRDYEAF
TRBV27	TRBJ2-1	ASKEGTASYNEQF
TRBV27	TRBJ1-2	ASSLTWTGANYGYT
TRBV7-2	TRBJ1-5	ASSPDRPGQPQH
TRBV7-8	TRBJ2-3	ASSLLAGLTDTQY
TRBV6-5	TRBJ2-7	ATKTITGIHEQY
TRBV18	TRBJ2-1	ASSETSGAHNEQF
TRBV18	TRBJ2-5	ASSPRTVIQETQY
TRBV7-8	TRBJ2-1	ASSFQSITKQF
TRBV27	TRBJ2-4	ASSSPGGAKNIQY
TRBV19	TRBJ1-4	ASSIVKSATNEKLF
TRBV14	TRBJ2-3	ASSPRGDTQY
TRBV5-1	TRBJ2-7	ASSFSGPTYEQY
TRBV6-1	TRBJ2-5	ASSEARLAGAQY
TRBV7-8	TRBJ1-1	ASSLRPERLNTEAF
TRBV19	TRBJ1-2	ASTQTTGYGYP
TRBV2	TRBJ1-2	AIRQETNYGYT
TRBV18	TRBJ1-4	ASSATGTPNEKLF
TRBV19	TRBJ2-5	ASSIGGQGPQY
TRBV18	TRBJ2-7	ASSPKASGGNEQY
TRBV5-6	TRBJ1-2	ASSLGLDRFFGGYT
TRBV27	TRBJ2-5	ATRNLEGATETQY
TRBV5-6	TRBJ2-7	ASSARTGLTYEQY
TRBV5-4	TRBJ2-2	ASSTGTRITGELF
TRBV9	TRBJ2-5	ASSVALAGDETQY
TRBV4-1	TRBJ1-1	ASSPDNLNTEAF
TRBV2	TRBJ2-7	ASSDPDRGREQY
TRBV10-2	TRBJ2-3	ASREAGGPVIDTQY
TRBV18	TRBJ2-7	ASSPPTGTYEQY
TRBV5-4	TRBJ2-7	ASSLSLAATYEQY
TRBV7-2	TRBJ2-3	ASSLDGTGGADTQY
TRBV7-9	TRBJ1-2	ASSLFGQAYGYT
TRBV28	TRBJ1-3	ASSFLGNTIY
TRBV19	TRBJ2-6	ASGQSWANVLT
TRBV2	TRBJ1-1	ASREQGVNTEAF
TRBV21-1	TRBJ2-1	ASRTSGGSEQF
TRBV7-2	TRBJ1-3	ASSFGRGGRDSGNTIY
TRBV2	TRBJ2-7	ASGGQTGSYEQY
TRBV4-2	TRBJ1-1	ASSQRVELTEAF
TRBV19	TRBJ1-5	ASMRQGGNQPQH
TRBV5-1	TRBJ2-2	ASSLRLAGEMELF
TRBV6-5	TRBJ2-1	ASSYWTSSYNEQF
TRBV5-4	TRBJ2-3	ASSLGARGGGYTDTQY
TRBV6-1	NA	ASSESTTGGQPYEQY
TRBV7-9	TRBJ2-7	ASSPPRTGPSYEQY
TRBV6-1	TRBJ1-2	ASSVNSNYGYT
TRBV7-3	TRBJ2-6	ASSLPQTGITSGANVLT
TRBV9	TRBJ1-1	ASSVGSPPAEAS
TRBV28	TRBJ2-4	ASYGTGDIQY